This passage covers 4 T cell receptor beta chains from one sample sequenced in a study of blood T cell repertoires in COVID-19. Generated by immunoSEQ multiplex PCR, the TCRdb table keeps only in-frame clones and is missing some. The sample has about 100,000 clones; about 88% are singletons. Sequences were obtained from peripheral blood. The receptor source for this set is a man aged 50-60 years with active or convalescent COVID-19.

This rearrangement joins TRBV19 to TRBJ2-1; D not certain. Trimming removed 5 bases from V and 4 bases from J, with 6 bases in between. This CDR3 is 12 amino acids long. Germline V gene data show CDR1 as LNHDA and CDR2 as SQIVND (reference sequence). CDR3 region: CASSPQYNEQFF. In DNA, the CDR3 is TGTGCCAGTAGTCCACAATACAATGAGCAGTTCTTC. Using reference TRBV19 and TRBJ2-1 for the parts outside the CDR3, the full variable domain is DGGITQSPKYLFRKEGQNVTLSCEQNLNHDAMYWYRQDPGQGLRLIYYSQIVNDFQKGDIAEGYSVSREKKESFPLTVTSAQKNPTAFYLCASSPQYNEQFFGPGTRLTVL.

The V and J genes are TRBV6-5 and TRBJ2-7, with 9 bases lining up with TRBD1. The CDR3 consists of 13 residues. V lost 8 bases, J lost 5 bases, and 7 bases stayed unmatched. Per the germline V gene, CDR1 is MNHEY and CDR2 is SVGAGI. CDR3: CASALDRGHEQYV. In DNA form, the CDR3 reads TGTGCCAGCGCTCTGGACAGGGGCCACGAGCAGTACGTC.

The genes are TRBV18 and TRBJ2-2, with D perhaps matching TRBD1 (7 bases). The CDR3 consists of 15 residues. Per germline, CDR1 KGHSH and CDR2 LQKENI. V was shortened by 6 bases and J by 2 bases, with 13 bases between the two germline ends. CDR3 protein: CASSGGQFNTGELFF. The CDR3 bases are TGTGCCAGCTCGGGGGGACAGTTCAACACCGGGGAGCTGTTTTTT.

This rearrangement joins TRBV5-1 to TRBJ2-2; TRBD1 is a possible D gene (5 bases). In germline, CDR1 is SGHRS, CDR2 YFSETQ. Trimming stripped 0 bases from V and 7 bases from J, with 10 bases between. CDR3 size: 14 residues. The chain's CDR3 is CASSLGQGGGELFF. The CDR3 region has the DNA TGCGCCAGCAGCTTGGGCCAGGGCGGCGGGGAGCTGTTTTTT.